The rows below give T cell receptor beta chains drawn from one sample of a study of cytomegalovirus exposure and HLA in healthy donors. Using immunoSEQ multiplex PCR, the repertoire was profiled, and TCRdb retains in-frame clones only, with some absent. Counted here are fewer than 150,000 clones, 82% occurring once; the ten biggest clones make up nearly 2.5%. Sequenced material: PBMCs. The receptors derive from a young woman in good health and CMV-seronegative. Both conserved end residues are part of each CDR3. The D gene is left open where the match is weak. Size tells how often a clone was seen (once, few, many) or the class of an expanded clone, and some rows leave it out.

cdr3_length	d_call	clone_size	v_call	j_call	cdr3_aa	cdr3_nt
15	-	-	TRBV6-5	TRBJ1-5	CASRRVIDSNQPQHF	TGTGCCAGCAGGCGGGTTATCGATAGCAATCAGCCCCAGCATTTT
12	-	-	TRBV29-1	TRBJ1-4	CSGGGGQEKLFF	TGCAGCGGCGGGGGGGGCCAGGAAAAACTGTTTTTT
16	-	-	TRBV2	TRBJ1-5	CASSERGMAHNQPQHF	TGTGCCAGCAGTGAACGGGGGATGGCCCACAATCAGCCCCAGCATTTT
16	-	-	TRBV7-2	TRBJ1-5	CASSWGGVGSNQPQHF	TGTGCCAGCAGCTGGGGGGGGGTTGGCAGCAATCAGCCCCAGCATTTT
13	TRBD1	-	TRBV10-2	TRBJ1-2	CATGDRAGYGYTF	TGCGCCACCGGAGACAGGGCGGGCTATGGCTACACCTTC
14	-	-	TRBV7-2	TRBJ1-1	CASSPQGTGTEAFF	TGTGCCAGCAGCCCACAGGGAACGGGCACTGAAGCTTTCTTT
13	-	-	TRBV11-1	TRBJ1-2	CASSSAGHLGYTF	TGTGCCAGCAGCTCAGCGGGACACCTGGGCTACACCTTC
13	TRBD1	-	TRBV6-5	TRBJ2-1	CASSNLGQDEQFF	TGTGCCAGCAGTAACCTAGGACAGGATGAGCAGTTCTTC
16	-	-	TRBV19	TRBJ1-5	CASTPDRSLSNQPQHF	TGTGCCAGTACCCCCGACAGGTCCCTTAGCAATCAGCCCCAGCATTTT
14	TRBD2	-	TRBV29-1	TRBJ2-3	CSAVAGDGTDTQYF	TGCAGCGCCGTAGCGGGAGACGGCACAGATACGCAGTATTTT
13	-	-	TRBV6-5	TRBJ2-3	CASSYMATDTQYF	TGTGCCAGCAGTTACATGGCCACAGATACGCAGTATTTT
16	-	-	TRBV5-5	TRBJ2-7	CASSPPPRERPYEQYF	TGTGCCAGCAGCCCACCCCCCCGGGAGCGTCCCTACGAGCAGTACTTC
15	-	-	TRBV15	TRBJ2-1	CATSPRGGAGNEQFF	TGTGCCACCAGCCCACGAGGGGGGGCTGGCAATGAGCAGTTCTTC
15	TRBD2	few	TRBV6-6	TRBJ2-1	CASSPGGSGNNEQFF	TGTGCCAGCAGTCCCGGGGGTAGCGGGAACAATGAGCAGTTCTTC
15	TRBD2	few	TRBV6-1	TRBJ2-1	CAGAHGQGLLNEQFF	TGTGCCGGCGCTCACGGGCAGGGACTACTAAATGAGCAGTTCTTC
17	TRBD2	-	TRBV12-5	TRBJ2-1	CASGLSLSREGLNEQFF	TGTGCTAGTGGTTTGTCCCTCTCCCGGGAGGGCCTCAATGAGCAGTTCTTC
11	-	-	TRBV29-1	TRBJ1-2	CSVEAGRGYTF	TGCAGCGTTGAAGCTGGCAGAGGCTACACCTTC
14	TRBD2	-	TRBV15	TRBJ2-3	CATSRVAGVDTQYF	TGTGCCACCAGCAGAGTAGCGGGGGTAGATACGCAGTATTTT
16	TRBD2	once	TRBV5-8	TRBJ2-7	CASSFYYGRSSYEQYF	TGTGCCAGCAGCTTTTATTACGGGAGGAGCTCCTACGAGCAGTACTTC
13	-	once	TRBV6-5	TRBJ1-2	CASSSDKQGGYTF	TGTGCCAGCAGCTCTGACAAGCAAGGTGGCTACACCTTC
11	-	-	TRBV30	TRBJ1-1	CAWSHRAEAFF	TGTGCCTGGAGCCACAGGGCTGAAGCTTTCTTT
13	-	-	TRBV6-5	TRBJ1-1	CASSYGADTEAFF	TGTGCCAGCAGTTACGGGGCGGACACTGAAGCTTTCTTT
15	TRBD2	-	TRBV7-9	TRBJ2-3	CASSLASGNTDTQYF	TGTGCCAGCAGCTTAGCTAGCGGGAACACAGATACGCAGTATTTT
12	TRBD2	-	TRBV5-5	TRBJ2-7	CASTSRTYEQYF	TGTGCCTCGACTAGCCGAACCTACGAGCAGTACTTC
14	-	-	TRBV2	TRBJ1-4	CASSDPGYGEKLFF	TGTGCCAGCAGTGATCCGGGGTATGGTGAAAAACTGTTTTTT
11	-	-	TRBV2	TRBJ1-3	CASRAGNTIYF	TGTGCCAGCAGGGCAGGAAACACCATATATTTT
14	-	-	TRBV11-3	TRBJ2-1	CASRSRDFQIEQFF	TGTGCCAGCAGATCCCGGGACTTCCAGATCGAGCAGTTCTTC
15	TRBD2	-	TRBV13	TRBJ2-1	CASSYTRTRDNEQFF	TGTGCCAGCAGCTATACAAGGACTAGGGACAATGAGCAGTTCTTC
14	TRBD1	-	TRBV18	TRBJ1-1	CASSRTGMNTEAFF	TGTGCCAGCTCACGGACAGGAATGAACACTGAAGCTTTCTTT
14	-	-	TRBV7-2	TRBJ1-5	CASSTEGGNQPQHF	TGTGCCAGCAGTACAGAAGGGGGAAACCAGCCCCAGCATTTT
14	-	once	TRBV7-6	TRBJ2-3	CASSSLLSADTQYF	TGTGCCAGCAGCTCCCTATTGAGTGCAGATACGCAGTATTTT
15	TRBD2	-	TRBV4-3	TRBJ2-5	CASSQVAGGPETQYF	TGCGCCAGCAGCCAAGTAGCGGGGGGGCCCGAGACCCAGTACTTC
15	TRBD2	-	TRBV11-3	TRBJ2-6	CASRPGGAGANVLTF	TGTGCCAGCAGGCCTGGGGGGGCTGGGGCCAACGTCCTGACTTTC
14	TRBD2	-	TRBV6-5	TRBJ2-1	CASSYSGGYNEQFF	TGTGCCAGCAGTTACTCGGGGGGGTACAATGAGCAGTTCTTC
16	TRBD2	-	TRBV9	TRBJ2-1	CASSVSGGSSYNEQFF	TGTGCCAGCAGCGTAAGCGGGGGGAGCTCCTACAATGAGCAGTTCTTC
16	TRBD1	-	TRBV9	TRBJ2-7	CASSVRQDRVGYEQYF	TGTGCCAGCAGCGTACGACAAGACAGGGTCGGGTACGAGCAGTACTTC
16	-	-	TRBV21-1	TRBJ1-6	CASSKWRDTYNSPLHF	TGTGCCAGCAGCAAATGGCGGGATACATATAATTCACCCCTCCACTTT
17	-	-	TRBV7-6	TRBJ2-5	CASSLGIRGADQETQYF	TGTGCCAGCAGCTTAGGTATCCGGGGAGCCGATCAAGAGACCCAGTACTTC
14	TRBD1	-	TRBV5-4	TRBJ1-6	CASSRRTGGSPLHF	TGTGCCAGCAGCAGACGAACAGGGGGATCACCCCTCCACTTT
16	TRBD1	-	TRBV28	TRBJ1-2	CASSQTGGPGDYGYTF	TGTGCCAGCAGCCAAACAGGGGGCCCAGGGGACTATGGCTACACCTTC